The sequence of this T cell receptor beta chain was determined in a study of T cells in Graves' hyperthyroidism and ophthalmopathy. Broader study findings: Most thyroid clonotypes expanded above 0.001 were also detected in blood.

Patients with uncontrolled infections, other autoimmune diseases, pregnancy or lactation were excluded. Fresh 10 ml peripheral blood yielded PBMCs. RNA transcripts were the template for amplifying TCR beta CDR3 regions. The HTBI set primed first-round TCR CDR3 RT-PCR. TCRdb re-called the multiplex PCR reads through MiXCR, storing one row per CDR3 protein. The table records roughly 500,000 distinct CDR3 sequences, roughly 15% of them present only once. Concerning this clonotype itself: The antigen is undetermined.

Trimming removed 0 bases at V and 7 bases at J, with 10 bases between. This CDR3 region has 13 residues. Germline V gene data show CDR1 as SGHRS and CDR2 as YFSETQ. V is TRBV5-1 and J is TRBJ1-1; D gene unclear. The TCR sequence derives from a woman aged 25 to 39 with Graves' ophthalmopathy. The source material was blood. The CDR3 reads CASSLEHRDEAFF. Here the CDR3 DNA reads TGCGCCAGCAGCTTGGAACACAGAGATGAAGCTTTCTTT.